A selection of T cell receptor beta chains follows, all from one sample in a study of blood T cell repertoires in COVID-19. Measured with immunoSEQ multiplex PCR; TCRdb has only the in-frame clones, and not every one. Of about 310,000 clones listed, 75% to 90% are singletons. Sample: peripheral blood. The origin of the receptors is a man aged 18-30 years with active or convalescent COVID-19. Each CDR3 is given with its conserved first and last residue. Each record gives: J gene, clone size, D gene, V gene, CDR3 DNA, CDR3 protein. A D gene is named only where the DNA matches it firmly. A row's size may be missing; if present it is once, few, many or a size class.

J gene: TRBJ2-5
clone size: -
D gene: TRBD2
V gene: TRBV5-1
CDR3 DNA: TGCGCCAGCAGCTTGCTAGGGACTAGCGGGAGATTCGGCGAGACCCAGTACTTC
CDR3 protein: CASSLLGTSGRFGETQYF

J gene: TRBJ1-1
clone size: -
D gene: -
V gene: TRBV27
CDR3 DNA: TGTGCCAGCAGTTTATTTCGGAGCACTGAAGCTTTCTTT
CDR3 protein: CASSLFRSTEAFF

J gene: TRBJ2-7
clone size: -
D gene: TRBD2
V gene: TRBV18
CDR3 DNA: TGTGCCAGCTCACCACCAGCGGGGGCCTACGAGCAGTACTTC
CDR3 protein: CASSPPAGAYEQYF

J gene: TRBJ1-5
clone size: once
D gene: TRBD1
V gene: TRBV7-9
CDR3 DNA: TGTGCCAGCAGCTTAGACCGGACAGGGAGCCGATTCAATCAGCCCCAGCATTTT
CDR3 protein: CASSLDRTGSRFNQPQHF

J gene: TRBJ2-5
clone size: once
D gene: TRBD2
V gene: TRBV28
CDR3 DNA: TGTGCCAGCAGTTTACTAGCGGCGTACCAAGAGACCCAGTACTTC
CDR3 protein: CASSLLAAYQETQYF

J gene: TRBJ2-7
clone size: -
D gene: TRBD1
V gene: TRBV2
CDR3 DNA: TGTGCCAGCTTGGGGGACAGGCAATACGAGCAGTACTTC
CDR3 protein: CASLGDRQYEQYF

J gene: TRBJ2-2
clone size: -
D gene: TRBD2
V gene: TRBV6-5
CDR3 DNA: TGTGCCAGCAGTTACGGACTAGCGGTCACCGGGGAGCTGTTTTTT
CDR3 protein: CASSYGLAVTGELFF

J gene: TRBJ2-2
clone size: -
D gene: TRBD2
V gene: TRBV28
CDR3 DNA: TGTGCCAGCAGTTTATTTGAAACTAGCGGGCCCGGGGAGCTGTTTTTT
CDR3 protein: CASSLFETSGPGELFF

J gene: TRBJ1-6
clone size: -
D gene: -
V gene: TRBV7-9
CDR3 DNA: TGTGCCAGCAGTCAAGAGACAGGAATCATCTCACCCCTCCACTTT
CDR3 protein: CASSQETGIISPLHF

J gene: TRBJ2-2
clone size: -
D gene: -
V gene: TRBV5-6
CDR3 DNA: TGTGCCAGCAGCCCTGAGCTCCTGAACACCGGGGAGCTGTTTTTT
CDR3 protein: CASSPELLNTGELFF

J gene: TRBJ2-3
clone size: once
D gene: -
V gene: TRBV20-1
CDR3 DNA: TGCAGTGCTGTATCGGACTTTCTTTTGTATTTT
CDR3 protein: CSAVSDFLLYF

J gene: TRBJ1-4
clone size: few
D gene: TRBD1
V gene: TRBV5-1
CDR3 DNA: TGCGCCAGCAGCTGGACAGGGGCAACTAATGAAAAACTGTTTTTT
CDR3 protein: CASSWTGATNEKLFF

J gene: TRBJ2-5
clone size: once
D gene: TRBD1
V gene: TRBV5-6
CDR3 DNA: TGTGCCAGCAGCGTGACAGGGGCAGAGACCCAGTACTTC
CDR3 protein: CASSVTGAETQYF

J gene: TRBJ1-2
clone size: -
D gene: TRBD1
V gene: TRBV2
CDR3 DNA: TGTGCCTCGAGACAGGGTCGGGCTTATGGCTACACCTTC
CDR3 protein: CASRQGRAYGYTF

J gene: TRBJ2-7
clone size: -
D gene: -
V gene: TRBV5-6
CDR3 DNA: TGTGCCGGAATAGATATCAGGGTCTCCTACGAGCAGTACTTC
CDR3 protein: CAGIDIRVSYEQYF

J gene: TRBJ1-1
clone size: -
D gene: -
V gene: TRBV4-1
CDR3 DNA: TGCGCCAGCAGCCAATATGAGATGAACACTGAAGCTTTCTTT
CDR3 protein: CASSQYEMNTEAFF

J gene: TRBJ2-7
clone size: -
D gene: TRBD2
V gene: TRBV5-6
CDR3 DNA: TGTGCCAGCAGACAAACCGGGACTAGACTCTACGAGCAGTACTTC
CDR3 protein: CASRQTGTRLYEQYF

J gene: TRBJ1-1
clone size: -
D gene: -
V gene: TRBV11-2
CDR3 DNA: TGTGCCAGCAGCTCTGTAAGGGGCAAAAACACTGAAGCTTTCTTT
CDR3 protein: CASSSVRGKNTEAFF

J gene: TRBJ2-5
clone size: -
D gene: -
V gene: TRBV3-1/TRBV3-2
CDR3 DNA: TGTGCCAGCAGCCTGGGAGTCCTCACACGGGAGACCCAGTACTTC
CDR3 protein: CASSLGVLTRETQYF

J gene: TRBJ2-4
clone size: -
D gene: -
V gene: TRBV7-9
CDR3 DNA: TGTGCCAGCAGCGCGACAGGAACGGGCAAAAACATTCAGTACTTC
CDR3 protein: CASSATGTGKNIQYF

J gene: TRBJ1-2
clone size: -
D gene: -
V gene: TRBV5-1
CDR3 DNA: TGCGCCAGCAGCCCCGAAGGCCGATCAACAGGGAATGGCTACACCTTC
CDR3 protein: CASSPEGRSTGNGYTF

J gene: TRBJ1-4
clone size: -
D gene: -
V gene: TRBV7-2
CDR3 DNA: TGTGCCAGCAGCCTGACAGTCCAGGCGGAAAAACTGTTTTTT
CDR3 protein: CASSLTVQAEKLFF

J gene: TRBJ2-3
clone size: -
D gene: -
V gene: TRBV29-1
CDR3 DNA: TGCAGCGTCGCGGGACCCAACACAGATACGCAGTATTTT
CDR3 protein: CSVAGPNTDTQYF

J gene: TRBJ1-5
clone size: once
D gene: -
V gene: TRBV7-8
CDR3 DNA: TGTGCCAGCAGCTTAGAAAGGGGTTGGCCCCAGCATTTT
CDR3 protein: CASSLERGWPQHF

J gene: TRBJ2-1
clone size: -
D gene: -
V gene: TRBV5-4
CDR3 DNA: TGTGCCAGCAGGGGGCCTATGAGGAATGAGCAGTTCTTC
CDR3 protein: CASRGPMRNEQFF